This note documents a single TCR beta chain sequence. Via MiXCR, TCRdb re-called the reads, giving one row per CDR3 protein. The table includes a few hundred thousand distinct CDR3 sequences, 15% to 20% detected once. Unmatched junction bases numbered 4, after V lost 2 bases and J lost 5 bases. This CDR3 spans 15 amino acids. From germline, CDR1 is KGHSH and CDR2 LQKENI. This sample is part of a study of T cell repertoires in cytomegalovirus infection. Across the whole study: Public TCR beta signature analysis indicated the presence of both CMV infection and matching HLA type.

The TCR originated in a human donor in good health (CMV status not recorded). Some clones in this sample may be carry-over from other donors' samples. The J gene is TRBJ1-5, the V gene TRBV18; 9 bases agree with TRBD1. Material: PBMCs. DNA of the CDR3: TGTGCCAGCTCACCAGGGACAGGGCTTGATCAGCCCCAGCATTTT. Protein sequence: CASSPGTGLDQPQHF.